This T cell receptor (beta chain) came from a study of blood T cell repertoires in COVID-19. V gave up 9 bases and J gave up 5 bases; unmatched junction bases: 11. The CDR3 spans 14 residues. CDR1 and CDR2 from the germline V gene are LNHDA and SQIVND (reference sequence). Per the authors' pipeline: Amplification of reference gene primers provided the estimated nucleated cell counts. Produced via immunoSEQ multiplex PCR; TCRdb's table is partial and in-frame only. V, J and clone size are taken as reported in that table, and D and trimming were inferred from the DNA itself. The top ten clones hold 5.5% to 9% of a sample with under 300,000 clones, around nine tenths of them seen once.

This chain links TRBV19 with TRBJ1-2, with 8 bases lining up with TRBD1. Sequencing input: peripheral blood. This receptor was taken from a woman aged 65 to 85 with active or convalescent COVID-19. CDR3 amino acids: CASLTGDRNYGYTF. For the CDR3, the DNA is TGTGCCAGCCTAACCGGGGACAGGAATTATGGCTACACCTTC.